Listed here are 21 T cell receptor beta chains from one sample, sequenced in a study of T-cell memory formation after mild COVID-19. A single record per CDR3 protein comes from TCRdb applying MiXCR to the 5' RACE reads. The table records approximately 290,000 distinct CDR3 sequences, approximately 16% of them present only once. The sequenced sample was PBMCs or a T cell subset sorted from them (not recorded which). The receptors were gathered from a man younger than 30 who had mild COVID-19 (a few samples of this study predate the infection). Cell type and time point are not known.

This clonotype was counted at least ten times. J is TRBJ2-7 and V is TRBV29-1, with 7 nucleotides matching TRBD2. The CDR3 contains 11 residues. CDR1 is SQVTM and CDR2 is ANQGSEA in the germline V gene. The J segment lost 7 bases and the V segment lost 3 bases, leaving 3 bases of the junction unmatched. CDR3 sequence: CSVEDGGEQYF. CDR3 coding DNA: TGCAGCGTTGAGGACGGGGGGGAGCAGTACTTC.

The genes are TRBV12-3 or TRBV12-4 and TRBJ1-4, with 9 positions matching TRBD1. J was trimmed by 7 bases and V by 4 bases; bases with no gene match: 7. The CDR3 sequence is 15 residues long. The CDR3 DNA follows: TGTGCCAGCAGTTCGGGACAGGGAGTTGGTGAAAAACTGTTTTTT. Protein: CASSSGQGVGEKLFF.

This clonotype was seen a few times. DNA of the CDR3: TGCAGTGCTAGAGCTGGCTCAAAGAACACTGAAGCTTTCTTT. Translation: CSARAGSKNTEAFF. The genes are TRBV20-1 and TRBJ1-1, with D hard to call. V was trimmed by 1 base and J by 1 base, leaving 10 bases between them. Germline V gene data show CDR1 as DFQATT and CDR2 as SNEGSKA (reference sequence). The CDR3 length is 14 residues.

V and J are TRBV10-3 and TRBJ1-2; D gene ambiguous. The CDR3 totals 13 residues. CDR1 and CDR2 (germline): ENHRY, SYGVKD. Trimming took off 4 bases at V and 7 bases at J, with 13 bases between the two ends. CDR3 in amino acids: CAISGTLVGGYTF. The DNA for the CDR3 is TGTGCCATCAGTGGGACGTTAGTGGGTGGCTACACCTTC.

This clonotype showed up just a few times. The CDR3 sequence: CASSLSHGIAEAFF. The CDR3 nucleotides are TGTGCCAGCAGTCTTAGCCACGGAATCGCTGAAGCTTTCTTT. V gene TRBV7-9 combines with J gene TRBJ1-1; D is unresolved. Trimming cost V 6 bases and J 6 bases, with 17 bases left between them. This CDR3 is built from 14 residues. Germline-derived CDR1 and CDR2 are SEHNR and FQNEAQ (reference sequence).

V gene TRBV4-1 combines with J gene TRBJ1-2, with D uncertain. Trimming left V 1 base short and J 6 bases short, with 12 bases between. Looked up from germline, CDR1 is MGHRA and CDR2 is YSYEKL. The CDR3 length is 14 residues. The CDR3 here is CASSQVGVSDGYTF. For the CDR3, the DNA is TGCGCCAGCAGCCAAGTCGGGGTCTCTGATGGCTACACCTTC.

This clonotype was seen a few times. The gene calls are TRBV4-3 and TRBJ1-6, with 7 bases lining up with TRBD1. Germline V gives CDR1 LGHNA, CDR2 YSLEER. The V segment lost 3 bases and the J segment 9 bases; nucleotides outside the gene matches: 11. The CDR3 extends over 16 amino acids. The CDR3 region is CASSHRGQARSSPLHF. CDR3 DNA: TGCGCCAGCAGCCACCGTGGACAGGCCAGGAGTTCACCCCTCCACTTT.

The J gene is TRBJ1-1, the V gene TRBV25-1; D unclear. Trimming removed 6 bases at V and 0 bases at J, with 8 bases between. This CDR3 region has 13 residues. Per germline, CDR1 MGHDK and CDR2 SYGVNS. CDR3 sequence (DNA): TGTGCCAGCAGGGGCATCTTGAACACTGAAGCTTTCTTT. Translation: CASRGILNTEAFF.

This clonotype appeared a few times. This chain uses TRBV4-2 with TRBJ1-5; D is ambiguous. Germline V gene data show CDR1 as LGHNA and CDR2 as YNFKEQ. This CDR3 has 14 amino acids. Trimming removed 0 bases from V and 7 bases from J, with 10 bases in between. CDR3 bases: TGTGCCAGCAGCCAAGAGGGCGGGTTCCAGCCCCAGCATTTT. It encodes CASSQEGGFQPQHF.

The rearrangement links TRBV28 to TRBJ2-7, with D maybe TRBD2 (5 bases). From germline, CDR1 is MDHEN and CDR2 SYDVKM. Trimming took 6 bases from V and 0 from J, leaving 18 bases between them. This CDR3 spans 16 amino acids. For the CDR3, the DNA is TGTGCCAGCAGCCCAAGAGGGAGCGTCGGCTCCTACGAGCAGTACGTC. This translates into CASSPRGSVGSYEQYV.

The chain couples TRBV6-6 to TRBJ2-5; D is tentatively TRBD1 or TRBD2 (6 bases each). The CDR3 is 13 residues long. Germline CDR1 is MNHNY and CDR2 is SVGAGI (reference sequence). V lost 4 bases and J 5 bases, leaving 11 bases between the germline ends. The DNA of the CDR3 is TGTGCCAGCAGTTCAGGGGCGGGGGAGACCCAGTACTTC. Translation gives CASSSGAGETQYF.

The chain has TRBV9 and TRBJ1-2, with D possibly being TRBD1 (6 bases). Germline CDR1 reads SGDLS; CDR2 reads YYNGEE. This CDR3 has 15 residues. Trimming took 4 bases from V and 8 from J, leaving 21 bases between them. CDR3 residues: CASSLLGAGEYGYTF. The CDR3 nucleotides read TGTGCCAGCAGCTTGTTAGGGGCAGGGGAGTACGGCTACACCTTC.

This chain connects TRBV12-3 or TRBV12-4 to TRBJ2-7, with D hard to call. The CDR3 covers 14 residues. V lost 2 bases, J lost 0 bases, and 8 bases lay in between. The CDR3 loop reads CASSLKAVSYEQYF. The CDR3 DNA reads as TGTGCCAGCAGTTTAAAGGCCGTCTCCTACGAGCAGTACTTC.

Remarks on this clonotype: Since a much larger clone is just one base distant, this may be a read error. The CDR3: CASSFLADKQYF. CDR3 DNA: TGTGCCAGCAGCTTTCTCGCAGATAAGCAGTATTTT. The chain has TRBV11-2 and TRBJ2-3, with D unresolved. There are 12 residues in the CDR3. Germline values: CDR1 SGHAT, CDR2 FQNNGV.

This clonotype was counted many times. V and J are TRBV11-2 and TRBJ2-5, with TRBD2 matching 9 bases. The trim removed 4 bases at V and 4 bases at J, leaving 4 bases unmatched. CDR1 and CDR2 from the germline V gene are SGHAT and FQNNGV. The CDR3 has 14 residues. CDR3 residues: CASSWGTSRETQYF. CDR3 DNA sequence: TGTGCCAGCAGCTGGGGGACTAGCCGAGAGACCCAGTACTTC.

The rearrangement links TRBV25-1 to TRBJ1-2; D is ambiguous. Germline V CDR1 and CDR2: MGHDK, SYGVNS. This CDR3 has 13 residues. Deletions cut 7 bases from V and 3 bases from J, with 12 bases between. Here the CDR3 reads CASIGGRDYGYTF. The DNA for the CDR3 is TGTGCCAGCATAGGAGGGCGCGACTATGGCTACACCTTC.

This clonotype was counted a few times. The chain has TRBV7-2 and TRBJ1-2; 9 nucleotides align to TRBD1. Losses at the gene ends were 4 bases for V and 2 bases for J; bases not matched to a gene: 5. CDR3 length: 15 amino acids. Germline-derived CDR1 and CDR2 are SGHTA and FQGNSA. The DNA of the CDR3 is TGTGCCAGCAGCTGGGGACAGGGAGGAAACTATGGCTACACCTTC. Encoded protein: CASSWGQGGNYGYTF.

This clonotype occurred a few times. This chain links TRBV12-3 or TRBV12-4 with TRBJ2-3, with D perhaps matching TRBD1 or TRBD2 (5 bases each). This CDR3 region has 16 residues. V was clipped by 5 bases and J by 5 bases, with 20 bases between them. The CDR3, as DNA: TGTGCCAGCAGTACTACGGGGTTGTCAAGGGGAGATACGCAGTATTTT. Encoded protein: CASSTTGLSRGDTQYF.

This clonotype was observed a few times. The chain combines TRBV28 with TRBJ2-1; TRBD2 agrees at 12 bases. Germline-derived CDR1 and CDR2 are MDHEN and SYDVKM. V dropped 10 bases and J dropped 10; count of bases not matched to a gene: 5. This CDR3 contains 12 residues. CDR3: CATGLAGNEQFF. In DNA, the CDR3 is TGTGCCACCGGACTAGCGGGGAACGAGCAGTTCTTC.

This clonotype was detected a few times. The CDR3 DNA reads TGTGCCAGCAGTTACTTTCCGGGGGGAGAGGGCTACGAGCAGTACTTC. It translates to CASSYFPGGEGYEQYF. This rearrangement joins TRBV6-5 to TRBJ2-7; TRBD2 matches at 7 bases. The CDR3 loop spans 16 amino acids. V dropped 1 base and J dropped 3; count of bases not matched to a gene: 9. Germline-derived CDR1 and CDR2 are MNHEY and SVGAGI.

This chain joins TRBV11-3 and TRBJ2-7; D uncertain. The V gene's germline CDR1 is SGHNT and CDR2 YENEEA. Trimming removed 0 bases from V and 7 bases from J, with 10 bases in between. The CDR3 has 13 amino acids. The CDR3 coding sequence is TGTGCCAGCAGCTTAGAGAACCTCGGGGAGCAGTACTTC. It is translated as CASSLENLGEQYF.